Listed below are T cell receptor beta chains from one sample, sequenced in a study of cytomegalovirus exposure and HLA in healthy donors. TCRdb's copy holds only in-frame clones and misses some; the assay was immunoSEQ multiplex PCR. The repertoire holds around 150,000 clones, with approximately 91% as singletons. The sequenced material came from PBMCs. The source is a woman between 35 and 50 years old in good health and CMV-seronegative. The CDR3 runs from the conserved cysteine through the conserved F or W. Each record gives: CDR3 DNA, CDR3 protein, J gene, D gene, clone size, V gene. D genes are given only for firm matches. Rows may omit the clone size; those that give it use once, few, many or a size class.

cdr3_nt: TGTGCCTGGAGTATGGGCACGGACACATGGTTACAGTTCTTC; cdr3_aa: CAWSMGTDTWLQFF; j_call: TRBJ2-1; d_call: -; clone_size: -; v_call: TRBV30
cdr3_nt: TGTGCCAGCAGTTTGTCGCCAACTCTGGTGAATGAGCAGTTCTTC; cdr3_aa: CASSLSPTLVNEQFF; j_call: TRBJ2-1; d_call: -; clone_size: once; v_call: TRBV27
cdr3_nt: TGTGCCAGCAGTCGGACAGGGGGTATGGAGACCCAGTACTTC; cdr3_aa: CASSRTGGMETQYF; j_call: TRBJ2-5; d_call: TRBD1; clone_size: few; v_call: TRBV6-1
cdr3_nt: TGTGCCGGAACTTTTGCGGTAGCTTCCTACAATGAGCAGTTCTTC; cdr3_aa: CAGTFAVASYNEQFF; j_call: TRBJ2-1; d_call: -; clone_size: -; v_call: TRBV2
cdr3_nt: TGTGCCAGCAGCCAATCGATGTCGGGGGAGCAGTACTTC; cdr3_aa: CASSQSMSGEQYF; j_call: TRBJ2-7; d_call: -; clone_size: once; v_call: TRBV14
cdr3_nt: TGTGCCTGGAGTGCCGGGACAGGGTTAAAGACCCAGTACTTC; cdr3_aa: CAWSAGTGLKTQYF; j_call: TRBJ2-5; d_call: TRBD1; clone_size: -; v_call: TRBV30
cdr3_nt: TGTGCCAGCAGCCCCCCTAGCTCCTACGAGCAGTACTTC; cdr3_aa: CASSPPSSYEQYF; j_call: TRBJ2-7; d_call: -; clone_size: few; v_call: TRBV7-9
cdr3_nt: TGCAGCGCGCGTGGCGGAGGGAACAATGAGCAGTTCTTC; cdr3_aa: CSARGGGNNEQFF; j_call: TRBJ2-1; d_call: -; clone_size: -; v_call: TRBV29-1
cdr3_nt: TGTGCCAGCAGTTACCCGGGAGGGCCGGGCAATGAGCAGTTCTTC; cdr3_aa: CASSYPGGPGNEQFF; j_call: TRBJ2-1; d_call: TRBD2; clone_size: -; v_call: TRBV11-3
cdr3_nt: TGTGCCAGCAGTACGCGGGAAGCGGGAGTGTACAATGAGCAGTTCTTC; cdr3_aa: CASSTREAGVYNEQFF; j_call: TRBJ2-1; d_call: TRBD2; clone_size: once; v_call: TRBV28
cdr3_nt: TGTGCCAGCAGAGAGACACTCCAAGAGACCCAGTACTTC; cdr3_aa: CASRETLQETQYF; j_call: TRBJ2-5; d_call: -; clone_size: -; v_call: TRBV6-1
cdr3_nt: TGTGCCAGCAGTCTTCTAGCGGACACCGGGGAGCTGTTTTTT; cdr3_aa: CASSLLADTGELFF; j_call: TRBJ2-2; d_call: TRBD2; clone_size: -; v_call: TRBV4-2
cdr3_nt: TGTGCCAGCAGTTACACCGCGGGAAGGCCGCGGTACGAGCAGTACTTC; cdr3_aa: CASSYTAGRPRYEQYF; j_call: TRBJ2-7; d_call: -; clone_size: -; v_call: TRBV6-5
cdr3_nt: TGTGCCAGCAGCTTAACGGGATTCCACTACGAGCAGTACTTC; cdr3_aa: CASSLTGFHYEQYF; j_call: TRBJ2-7; d_call: -; clone_size: -; v_call: TRBV7-9
cdr3_nt: TGTGCCAGCAGTTCTATAGCGGGAGGATACAATGAGCAGTTCTTC; cdr3_aa: CASSSIAGGYNEQFF; j_call: TRBJ2-1; d_call: TRBD2; clone_size: -; v_call: TRBV27
cdr3_nt: TGTGCCAGCAGTGAGTACTACGAGCAGTACTTC; cdr3_aa: CASSEYYEQYF; j_call: TRBJ2-7; d_call: -; clone_size: once; v_call: TRBV2
cdr3_nt: TGCGCCAGCAGCCCGAGTCCCCACCCCAATTCACCCCTCCACTTT; cdr3_aa: CASSPSPHPNSPLHF; j_call: TRBJ1-6; d_call: -; clone_size: once; v_call: TRBV4-1
cdr3_nt: TGTGCCAGCAGTGAAATAGGGGTGTGGGCCGGGGAGCTGTTTTTT; cdr3_aa: CASSEIGVWAGELFF; j_call: TRBJ2-2; d_call: -; clone_size: -; v_call: TRBV25-1
cdr3_nt: TGTGCCAGTACAGCCAGCGGGAACACCTACGAGCAGTACTTC; cdr3_aa: CASTASGNTYEQYF; j_call: TRBJ2-7; d_call: TRBD2; clone_size: few; v_call: TRBV19
cdr3_nt: TGTGCCAGCAGCGCCCCGGGGGAAGAGACCCAGTACTTC; cdr3_aa: CASSAPGEETQYF; j_call: TRBJ2-5; d_call: -; clone_size: -; v_call: TRBV7-2
cdr3_nt: TGTGCCAGCAGTTTAGTATCAGGGGGTACTGAAGCTTTCTTT; cdr3_aa: CASSLVSGGTEAFF; j_call: TRBJ1-1; d_call: TRBD1; clone_size: -; v_call: TRBV28
cdr3_nt: TGTGCCATTCAGGGGGATCGAAGGGGGACTGAAGCTTTCTTT; cdr3_aa: CAIQGDRRGTEAFF; j_call: TRBJ1-1; d_call: TRBD1; clone_size: -; v_call: TRBV7-9
cdr3_nt: TGTGCCACCAGCAGAGCGGGGGACACCATATATTTT; cdr3_aa: CATSRAGDTIYF; j_call: TRBJ1-3; d_call: -; clone_size: -; v_call: TRBV15
cdr3_nt: TGTGCCAGCAGCTTAGACTCAGGGGGCGGTGGCTACACCTTC; cdr3_aa: CASSLDSGGGGYTF; j_call: TRBJ1-2; d_call: TRBD1; clone_size: -; v_call: TRBV7-6
cdr3_nt: TGTGCCAGCAGCTCGTTAGCGGGAGCGGGGGAGACCCAGTACTTC; cdr3_aa: CASSSLAGAGETQYF; j_call: TRBJ2-5; d_call: TRBD2; clone_size: -; v_call: TRBV7-9
cdr3_nt: TGTGCCAGCACCTCGAGTCGGTCCTACAATGAGCAGTTCTTC; cdr3_aa: CASTSSRSYNEQFF; j_call: TRBJ2-1; d_call: -; clone_size: -; v_call: TRBV27
cdr3_nt: TGCAGCGTTGCACTAGCGGGAAGCGAGCAGTACTTC; cdr3_aa: CSVALAGSEQYF; j_call: TRBJ2-7; d_call: TRBD2; clone_size: -; v_call: TRBV29-1
cdr3_nt: TGCAGCGTTACAGACAATGAGCAGTTCTTC; cdr3_aa: CSVTDNEQFF; j_call: TRBJ2-1; d_call: -; clone_size: -; v_call: TRBV29-1
cdr3_nt: TGTGCCAGCAGCCCGACTAGTATCCGACAAAGGGCGGCAGATACGCAGTATTTT; cdr3_aa: CASSPTSIRQRAADTQYF; j_call: TRBJ2-3; d_call: -; clone_size: -; v_call: TRBV7-9
cdr3_nt: TGCGCCAGCAGCCAAGAATCGACGGGGACATCCTACGAGCAGCAGTACTTC; cdr3_aa: CASSQESTGTSYEQQYF; j_call: TRBJ2-7; d_call: -; clone_size: -; v_call: TRBV4-1
cdr3_nt: TGCGCCAGCAGCCCACAGGGACCCGGGGAGCTGTTTTTT; cdr3_aa: CASSPQGPGELFF; j_call: TRBJ2-2; d_call: -; clone_size: -; v_call: TRBV5-1
cdr3_nt: TGTGCCAGCTCTAACTATAATGAAAAACTGTTTTTT; cdr3_aa: CASSNYNEKLFF; j_call: TRBJ1-4; d_call: -; clone_size: -; v_call: TRBV18
cdr3_nt: TGTGCCAGCAGTGTTTTCTCGACGGGGAATGAAAAACTGTTTTTT; cdr3_aa: CASSVFSTGNEKLFF; j_call: TRBJ1-4; d_call: -; clone_size: once; v_call: TRBV6-5
cdr3_nt: TGTGCCAGCAGCGTAGACGGGTCGGCTGGCACTGAAGCTTTCTTT; cdr3_aa: CASSVDGSAGTEAFF; j_call: TRBJ1-1; d_call: -; clone_size: once; v_call: TRBV9
cdr3_nt: TGTGCCAGCATTAGAGGGACCGGGGGAAATGAGCAGTTCTTC; cdr3_aa: CASIRGTGGNEQFF; j_call: TRBJ2-1; d_call: -; clone_size: once; v_call: TRBV6-6
cdr3_nt: TGTGCCAGCGGGCCGTACACCGGGGAGCTGTTTTTT; cdr3_aa: CASGPYTGELFF; j_call: TRBJ2-2; d_call: -; clone_size: once; v_call: TRBV7-2
cdr3_nt: TGTGCCAGCAGTGAATGGGACAGGGACATATACAATGAGCAGTTCTTC; cdr3_aa: CASSEWDRDIYNEQFF; j_call: TRBJ2-1; d_call: TRBD1; clone_size: -; v_call: TRBV25-1
cdr3_nt: TGTGCCAGCAGCCCGGTAGGGAGCGGGGCCAACGTCCTGACTTTC; cdr3_aa: CASSPVGSGANVLTF; j_call: TRBJ2-6; d_call: -; clone_size: -; v_call: TRBV7-2
cdr3_nt: TGTGCCAGCAGCTTAGCAGGGGGTGGAAACACCATATATTTT; cdr3_aa: CASSLAGGGNTIYF; j_call: TRBJ1-3; d_call: TRBD1; clone_size: -; v_call: TRBV7-3
cdr3_nt: TGTGCCAGCAGCCCCCTTTATTGGACTAGCGGGAGTCGGCAGTATTTT; cdr3_aa: CASSPLYWTSGSRQYF; j_call: TRBJ2-3; d_call: TRBD2; clone_size: -; v_call: TRBV7-8
cdr3_nt: TGCGCCAGCCGGGGGGGTAAACTCAAAAACATTCAGTACTTC; cdr3_aa: CASRGGKLKNIQYF; j_call: TRBJ2-4; d_call: TRBD2; clone_size: few; v_call: TRBV10-1
cdr3_nt: TGCAGCGTGCTCTACCCTTGGCAGCGGAACACTGAAGCTTTCTTT; cdr3_aa: CSVLYPWQRNTEAFF; j_call: TRBJ1-1; d_call: -; clone_size: -; v_call: TRBV29-1
cdr3_nt: TGTGCCAGCGAGGGACAGCGCCTCCAAAATGAAAAACTGTTTTTT; cdr3_aa: CASEGQRLQNEKLFF; j_call: TRBJ1-4; d_call: TRBD1; clone_size: -; v_call: TRBV28
cdr3_nt: TGTGCCAGCAGCTGGGGACAGAGCACAGATACGCAGTATTTT; cdr3_aa: CASSWGQSTDTQYF; j_call: TRBJ2-3; d_call: TRBD1; clone_size: -; v_call: TRBV6-5
cdr3_nt: TGCGCCAGCAGCCCACGGACAGGGGCATTGTACGAGCAGTACTTC; cdr3_aa: CASSPRTGALYEQYF; j_call: TRBJ2-7; d_call: TRBD1; clone_size: -; v_call: TRBV5-1
cdr3_nt: TGTGCCAGCAGTGAGAGGGACAGGGTCAGTGGCTACACCTTC; cdr3_aa: CASSERDRVSGYTF; j_call: TRBJ1-2; d_call: TRBD1; clone_size: -; v_call: TRBV2
cdr3_nt: TGTGCCAGCATACAGGGCGTCTATGGCTACACCTTC; cdr3_aa: CASIQGVYGYTF; j_call: TRBJ1-2; d_call: -; clone_size: -; v_call: TRBV6-6
cdr3_nt: TGTGCCAGCAGTTTGAGGGAGGGTGAAAAACTGTTTTTT; cdr3_aa: CASSLREGEKLFF; j_call: TRBJ1-4; d_call: -; clone_size: once; v_call: TRBV6-5
cdr3_nt: TGCGCCAGCAGCTTGACAGGGGGAGGATACGAGCAGTACTTC; cdr3_aa: CASSLTGGGYEQYF; j_call: TRBJ2-7; d_call: TRBD1; clone_size: -; v_call: TRBV5-1
cdr3_nt: TGTGCCAGCAGTGATCAGGGGAACACTGAAGCTTTCTTT; cdr3_aa: CASSDQGNTEAFF; j_call: TRBJ1-1; d_call: -; clone_size: once; v_call: TRBV2
cdr3_nt: TGCGCCAGCAGTGAGTCGGTTGGCTGCACCTTC; cdr3_aa: CASSESVGCTF; j_call: TRBJ1-2; d_call: -; clone_size: once; v_call: TRBV10-2
cdr3_nt: TGTGCCAGCAGCAGGTGGCGGAGGGCCTACGAGCAGTACTTC; cdr3_aa: CASSRWRRAYEQYF; j_call: TRBJ2-7; d_call: -; clone_size: -; v_call: TRBV21-1
cdr3_nt: TGTGCCAGCAGTTTAGCGGGGGTTGGGGACACTGAAGCTTTCTTT; cdr3_aa: CASSLAGVGDTEAFF; j_call: TRBJ1-1; d_call: -; clone_size: -; v_call: TRBV28
cdr3_nt: TGTGCCAGCAGCCGGTGGGCAGGGGATTTTGTCAATGAGCAGTTCTTC; cdr3_aa: CASSRWAGDFVNEQFF; j_call: TRBJ2-1; d_call: -; clone_size: -; v_call: TRBV7-9
cdr3_nt: TGTGCCAGCAGCTTAGAAACCGGGACAGAGCAGTATTTT; cdr3_aa: CASSLETGTEQYF; j_call: TRBJ2-3; d_call: TRBD1; clone_size: -; v_call: TRBV7-2
cdr3_nt: TGTGCCAGCAGCGTAAGGCCGGGAACCCCAGGCGGGCAGTTCTTC; cdr3_aa: CASSVRPGTPGGQFF; j_call: TRBJ2-1; d_call: -; clone_size: -; v_call: TRBV9